These 28 T cell receptor beta chains were all obtained from the same sample, sequenced in a study of identical twins. MiXCR, run by TCRdb on the 5' RACE reads, gives a single entry per CDR3 protein. The table lists about 690,000 distinct CDR3 sequences, around 6% of them singletons. Input material: naive T cells sorted from blood. These TCRs come from a young man in good health.

This chain uses TRBV28 with TRBJ2-3, with 8 bases matching TRBD2. The germline gives CDR1 MDHEN, CDR2 SYDVKM. The J segment lost 6 bases and the V segment lost 6 bases, leaving 8 bases of the junction unmatched. The CDR3 runs 14 residues. This CDR3 is CASSRSGRLDTQYF. The CDR3 DNA sequence: TGTGCCAGCAGCCGAAGCGGGAGACTGGATACGCAGTATTTT.

This clonotype appeared many times. The chain recombines TRBV12-3 or TRBV12-4 with TRBJ2-1, with TRBD2 matching 8 bases. The V segment lost 1 base and the J segment 1 base; nucleotides outside the gene matches: 6. The length of the CDR3 is 17 residues. CDR3 sequence reads: CASSLVTLAGSYNEQFF. CDR3 nucleotide sequence: TGTGCCAGCAGTTTAGTAACCCTAGCGGGTTCCTACAATGAGCAGTTCTTC.

In this sample, this clonotype turned up a few times. The chain couples TRBV13 to TRBJ2-3; D is unclear. The length of the CDR3 is 13 residues. Germline CDR1 and CDR2: PRHDT and FYEKMQ (reference sequence). V lost 2 bases and J 4 bases, leaving 7 bases between the germline ends. This CDR3 reads CASSLSNSDTQYF. CDR3 DNA: TGTGCCAGCAGCTTATCAAATTCAGATACGCAGTATTTT.

This clonotype turned up a few times. This chain links TRBV6-1 with TRBJ1-3; TRBD1 agrees at 7 bases. This CDR3 comprises 19 residues. The germline V gene has CDR1 MNHNS and CDR2 SASEGT. V gave up 7 bases and J gave up 0 bases; unmatched junction bases: 18. This chain's CDR3 is CASTGDLLGGLSSGNTIYF. The CDR3 region has the DNA TGTGCCAGCACCGGAGACCTTTTAGGGGGCCTAAGCTCTGGAAACACCATATATTTT.

There are a few counts of this clonotype. The gene calls are TRBV12-3 or TRBV12-4 and TRBJ2-3, with TRBD2 matching 7 bases. The CDR3 totals 15 residues. The ends lost 1 base at V and 3 bases at J; junction bases unmatched: 4. CDR3: CASSLGEGGTDTQYF. In DNA, the CDR3 is TGTGCCAGCAGTTTAGGGGAGGGTGGAACAGATACGCAGTATTTT.

This clonotype came up many times. The rearrangement joins TRBV7-2 to TRBJ2-7; 9 nucleotides match TRBD1. Germline trimming cut 5 bases from V and 4 bases from J; bases unmatched to any gene: 6. CDR3 length: 14 residues. From germline, CDR1 is SGHTA and CDR2 FQGNSA. The CDR3 DNA follows: TGTGCCAGCAGCCCTGGGACAGGGAGGTACGAGCAGTACTTC. It is translated as CASSPGTGRYEQYF.

This clonotype was seen a few times. The rearrangement links TRBV20-1 to TRBJ2-3; D call uncertain. Trimming removed 3 bases at V and 3 bases at J, with 13 bases between. Per the germline V gene, CDR1 is DFQATT and CDR2 is SNEGSKA (reference sequence). This CDR3 is 14 amino acids long. CDR3 DNA sequence: TGCAGTGCTAGGGCAGGTCCCAAGACAGATACGCAGTATTTT. The encoded protein is CSARAGPKTDTQYF.

This clonotype showed up just a few times. The chain joins TRBV5-8 to TRBJ1-5, with TRBD1 matching over 7 bases. The J segment lost 6 bases and the V segment lost 4 bases, leaving 13 bases of the junction unmatched. The CDR3 spans 16 residues. CDR1 is SGHTS, CDR2 YDEGEE, per germline. The CDR3 loop is CASSNVIDRESQPQHF. The DNA for the CDR3 is TGTGCCAGCAGCAACGTGATCGACAGGGAGAGTCAGCCCCAGCATTTT.

The gene calls are TRBV2 and TRBJ2-5, with a weak D call TRBD2 (7 bases). Trimming pared 11 bases from V and 4 bases from J, leaving 11 bases between. CDR1 is SNHLY and CDR2 is FYNNEI in the germline V gene. CDR3 length: 11 residues. CDR3 nucleotides: TGTGCCCGGAGGGGGGGAGAGACCCAGTACTTC. This gives the protein CARRGGETQYF.

This clonotype showed up just a few times. The V call is TRBV4-2, the J call TRBJ1-6; D ambiguous. The CDR3 is 16 amino acids. CDR1 is LGHNA, CDR2 YNFKEQ, per germline. V dropped 1 base and J dropped 13 bases, with 20 bases sitting between them. CDR3 amino acids: CASSQAPSPPGFPLHF. The DNA for the CDR3 is TGTGCCAGCAGCCAAGCCCCGTCCCCTCCGGGGTTCCCCCTCCACTTT.

The chain recombines TRBV7-3 with TRBJ2-6; TRBD1 matches 9 bases. The CDR3 is 19 amino acids. Germline CDR1 reads SGHTA; CDR2 reads FQGTGA. Trimming at V came to 4 bases and at J to 0 bases, leaving 10 bases not matched to a gene. The CDR3: CASSSTLGDRVSGANVLTF. As DNA, the CDR3 is TGTGCCAGCAGCTCTACCCTAGGGGACAGGGTCTCTGGGGCCAACGTCCTGACTTTC.

This clonotype was seen ten or more times. The rearrangement links TRBV12-3 or TRBV12-4 to TRBJ2-5; no definite D call. This CDR3 comprises 14 residues. The V end lost 0 bases, the J end lost 5 bases, and 10 bases lay between the germline ends. CDR3 sequence reads: CASSLAQIPETQYF. DNA for the CDR3: TGTGCCAGCAGTTTAGCGCAGATTCCGGAGACCCAGTACTTC.

This clonotype was counted ten times or more. This sequence joins TRBV6-2 or TRBV6-3 and TRBJ2-7, with D tentatively TRBD2 (6 bases). Between the trimmed V and J ends, which lost 0 bases and 9 bases, there was a span of 9 bases. This CDR3 is 12 amino acids long. Germline loops: CDR1 MNHEY, CDR2 SVGEGT. The CDR3: CASSYSQRVQYF. CDR3 DNA: TGTGCCAGCAGTTACTCGCAGCGGGTGCAGTACTTC.

This clonotype was found many times. This rearrangement joins TRBV21-1 to TRBJ2-7; TRBD1 is the table's D call and was not checked against the DNA. TRBV21-1 is noted as a pseudogene. The CDR3 consists of 15 residues. The CDR3 loop is CASSKTGELDYEQYV. The DNA for the CDR3 is TGTGCCAGCAGCAAGACAGGGGAGTTGGACTACGAGCAGTACGTC.

The chain couples TRBV6-2 or TRBV6-3 to TRBJ2-2, with 7 bases lining up with TRBD1. With 6 bases clipped from V and 3 bases from J, the junction kept 4 bases outside the gene matches. This CDR3 has 14 amino acids. CDR1 is MNHEY, CDR2 SVGEGT, per germline. In DNA form, the CDR3 reads TGTGCCAGCAGCTCGACAGGGTACACCGGGGAGCTGTTTTTT. Translation: CASSSTGYTGELFF.

This clonotype has at least ten counts. V and J are TRBV12-3 or TRBV12-4 and TRBJ1-6; weak D call: TRBD1 (6 bases). Trimming removed 8 bases at V and 7 bases at J, with 15 bases between. CDR3 length: 14 amino acids. The DNA for the CDR3 is TGTGCCAGCGCGAGCCAGGGGAGAAATTCACCCCTCCACTTT. Its protein product is CASASQGRNSPLHF.

This clonotype occurred many times. The rearrangement links TRBV20-1 to TRBJ2-3; no clear D gene. CDR1 DFQATT and CDR2 SNEGSKA come from the germline V gene (reference sequence). The CDR3 is 12 residues long. The ends were cut back, 5 bases at V and 5 bases at J, with 11 bases in the middle. CDR3 sequence reads: CSAQLSGDTQYF. The CDR3 region has the DNA TGCAGTGCTCAGTTGTCCGGAGATACGCAGTATTTT.

V and J are TRBV3-1 and TRBJ2-2, with unresolved D. Looked up from germline, CDR1 is LGHDT and CDR2 is YNNKEL (reference sequence). Deletions cut 8 bases from V and 5 bases from J, with 12 bases between. The CDR3 length is 13 residues. In DNA, the CDR3 is TGTGCCAGCTCTACCACTGAAACCGGGGAGCTGTTTTTT. As protein: CASSTTETGELFF.

This clonotype was detected only a few times. This chain joins TRBV4-3 and TRBJ2-1; 8 bases are shared with TRBD1. The CDR3 is made up of 17 amino acids. Trimming took 1 base from V and 2 from J; bases not matched to a gene: 7. CDR1 and CDR2 from the germline V gene are LGHNA and YSLEER. DNA of the CDR3: TGCGCCAGCAGCCAAGTGACCCAGGGGGCGACCTACAATGAGCAGTTCTTC. It translates to CASSQVTQGATYNEQFF.

This clonotype was seen a handful of times. The rearrangement joins TRBV5-5 to TRBJ2-6; D ambiguous. V was cut by 1 base and J by 0 bases, with 5 bases left in between. The CDR3 is made up of 15 amino acids. Germline lookup yields CDR1 SGHKS and CDR2 YYEKEE (reference sequence). The CDR3 here is CASSLFRSGANVLTF. CDR3 bases: TGTGCCAGCAGCTTGTTTCGCTCTGGGGCCAACGTCCTGACTTTC.

There are many counts of this clonotype. The chain carries TRBV5-1 and TRBJ2-5; 13 nucleotides line up with TRBD2. V shed 4 bases, J shed 5 bases, and the junction held 5 bases outside the gene matches. CDR3 length: 15 residues. CDR1 is SGHRS and CDR2 is YFSETQ in the germline V gene. The CDR3 DNA sequence: TGCGCCAGCAGCGGGGGACTAGCGGGATCCGAGACCCAGTACTTC. It translates to CASSGGLAGSETQYF. Full variable domain (missing parts from reference TRBV5-1 and TRBJ2-5): KAGVTQTPRYLIKTRGQQVTLSCSPISGHRSVSWYQQTPGQGLQFLFEYFSETQRNKGNFPGRFSGRQFSNSRSEMNVSTLELGDSALYLCASSGGLAGSETQYFGPGTRLLVL.

The rearrangement links TRBV2 to TRBJ2-7; 8 bases fit TRBD2. The V gene end was trimmed by 7 bases and the J gene end by 4 bases; junction bases not matched to a gene: 9. This CDR3 is 14 amino acids long. Germline V CDR1 and CDR2: SNHLY, FYNNEI. CDR3 residues: CASMPPGGGYEQYF. The DNA for the CDR3 is TGTGCCAGCATGCCTCCGGGCGGGGGGTACGAGCAGTACTTC.

This clonotype was counted only a few times. The rearrangement uses TRBV5-1 and TRBJ2-5, with 10 bases matching TRBD2. The CDR3 consists of 16 residues. The junction had 8 bases not matched to a gene; V was cut back by 4 bases and J by 2 bases. Germline V CDR1 and CDR2: SGHRS, YFSETQ. In nucleotides, the CDR3 is TGCGCCAGCAGCCGAGATAGCGGGAGGCCTCAAGAGACCCAGTACTTC. It encodes CASSRDSGRPQETQYF.

This clonotype has ten or more counts. This chain links TRBV15 with TRBJ2-3; D tentatively reads TRBD1 or TRBD2 (5 bases each). V was cut by 5 bases and J by 4 bases, with 13 bases left in between. This CDR3 comprises 14 residues. CDR1 LNHNV and CDR2 YYDKDF come from the germline V gene (reference sequence). CDR3 nucleotides: TGTGCCACCAGCCGCCGACTGGGGGCAGATACGCAGTATTTT. Translation: CATSRRLGADTQYF.

This clonotype was observed at least ten times. The chain is built from TRBV7-2 and TRBJ2-2; D unclear. CDR3 length: 13 amino acids. Germline V gene data show CDR1 as SGHTA and CDR2 as FQGNSA. Trimming stripped 5 bases from V and 5 bases from J, with 9 bases between. The chain's CDR3 is CASSPVGTGELFF. CDR3 bases: TGTGCCAGCAGCCCAGTGGGGACCGGGGAGCTGTTTTTT. Complete variable domain (other parts from reference TRBV7-2 and TRBJ2-2): GAGVSQSPSNKVTEKGKDVELRCDPISGHTALYWYRQSLGQGLEFLIYFQGNSAPDKSGLPSDRFSAERTGGSVSTLTIQRTQQEDSAVYLCASSPVGTGELFFGEGSRLTVL.

This clonotype was observed many times. The J gene is TRBJ1-4, the V gene TRBV5-1; weak D call: TRBD1 (5 bases). The CDR3 covers 15 residues. Germline CDR1 is SGHRS and CDR2 is YFSETQ. The V end lost 4 bases, the J end lost 2 bases, and 12 bases lay between the germline ends. The CDR3 DNA follows: TGCGCCAGCAGCCGGGACCAGGCCACTAATGAAAAACTGTTTTTT. Amino acids: CASSRDQATNEKLFF.

This clonotype was recorded a few times. The rearrangement uses TRBV3-1 and TRBJ1-4; TRBD1 aligns across 8 bases. CDR1 and CDR2 from the germline V gene are LGHDT and YNNKEL (reference sequence). The CDR3 runs 14 residues. The trim removed 3 bases at V and 5 bases at J, leaving 2 bases unmatched. CDR3 residues: CASSQTGANEKLFF. In DNA form, the CDR3 reads TGTGCCAGCAGCCAGACAGGGGCGAATGAAAAACTGTTTTTT.

This clonotype was observed a handful of times. CDR3 bases: TGTGCCAGCAGCCAAGGGACTAGCGGGAGGGTCGAGCAGTACGTC. Translated, it gives CASSQGTSGRVEQYV. The chain couples TRBV3-1 to TRBJ2-7, with TRBD2 matching over 15 bases. The CDR3 covers 15 residues. V was clipped by 1 base and J by 6 bases; unmatched bases: 1. The germline V gene encodes CDR1 LGHDT and CDR2 YNNKEL (reference sequence).